This note documents a single T cell receptor beta chain sequence. The data stem from a study of OX40 agonist ivuxolimab in advanced cancers. Clones were sequenced by immunoSEQ multiplex PCR, and TCRdb holds only the in-frame ones, with some missing. Among 95,000 to 120,000 clones listed, more than 85% were seen once. After removal of 4 bases from V and 5 bases from J, the junction contained 14 bases not matched to a gene. The CDR3 is made up of 16 amino acids. The V gene's germline CDR1 is LGHNA and CDR2 YNFKEQ. Patients who had autoimmune disease history or got systemic immunosuppression were left out.

The receptor comes from an adult with an advanced solid tumor such as melanoma, head and neck, liver or kidney cancer. The chain recombines TRBV4-2 with TRBJ2-7; TRBD2 aligns across 7 bases. The sample here was CD4+ or CD8+ T cells sorted from blood, taken in a trial of the OX40 agonist ivuxolimab. The CDR3 loop reads CASSPGPGEGVNEQYF. The DNA for the CDR3 is TGTGCCAGCAGCCCGGGGCCGGGGGAGGGCGTGAACGAGCAGTACTTC.